This TCR beta chain was retrieved from a study of shared clonotypes between healthy human individuals. Original handling: ImmunoSEQ output held junction-only sequences without quality scores, so filtering differed. Here immunoSEQ multiplex PCR was the method, and the copy in TCRdb shows in-frame clones only, minus some. That table is the source of V, J and clone size, and D and trimming were worked out from the DNA. The repertoire holds roughly 2.1 million clones, around 93% seen once, with roughly 1.8% in the top ten. The V gene's germline CDR1 is LNHDA and CDR2 SQIVND (reference sequence). The CDR3 has 16 amino acids. J was trimmed by 1 base and V by 0 bases; bases with no gene match: 6. On this clone itself: Its antigen is currently unknown.

CD8 cells classed as naive were CD45RO-negative and positively selected for CCR7, excluding terminally differentiated effector memory CD45RA+ cells. Donors were Caucasian adults residing in Nashville, Tennessee, USA. General study findings and limits: Clonotypes which were not shared had lower generation probabilities than clonotypes that all four donors shared. Among four donors, roughly 5.4% of naive CD4 clonotypes were found in common.

This sequence joins TRBV19 and TRBJ2-7, with TRBD2 matching 7 bases. This receptor was identified in a man between 18 and 35 years old in good health. Some clones in this sample may be carry-over from other donors' samples. The sample comprised naive CD8+ T cells from PBMCs. CDR3 sequence: CASSIDRERGSYEQYF. DNA of the CDR3: TGTGCCAGTAGTATAGATCGGGAGCGGGGTTCCTACGAGCAGTACTTC.